The 29 T cell receptor beta chains reported below all come from one sample, sequenced in a study of cytomegalovirus exposure and HLA in healthy donors. The PCR employed 60 Vbeta primers together with 13 Jbeta primers. The repertoire was sequenced with immunoSEQ multiplex PCR; TCRdb's copy has only in-frame clones and lacks some. Of about 150,000 clones in the sample, under 85% were seen once. Sequenced sample: PBMCs. These TCRs come from a woman aged 30 to 39 in good health and CMV-seronegative.

This rearrangement joins TRBV15 to TRBJ2-5; no clear D gene. V was clipped by 1 base and J by 1 base, with 10 bases between them. This CDR3 contains 15 residues. The germline gives CDR1 LNHNV, CDR2 YYDKDF (reference sequence). The CDR3 DNA is TGTGCCACCAGCAGAGTGGTCCCAGGCCAAGAGACCCAGTACTTC. Its protein is CATSRVVPGQETQYF.

V is TRBV4-1 and J is TRBJ2-2; no definite D call. The V end was cut by 1 base, the J end by 0 bases, with 18 bases between. Germline CDR1 MGHRA, CDR2 YSYEKL. The CDR3 sequence is 19 residues long. This CDR3 reads CASSQAVRLGASNTGELFF. The CDR3 bases are TGCGCCAGCAGCCAAGCCGTGCGCTTGGGCGCTTCGAACACCGGGGAGCTGTTTTTT.

The chain uses TRBV5-1 and TRBJ2-3; TRBD2 matches at 12 bases. The CDR3 spans 17 residues. CDR1 SGHRS and CDR2 YFSETQ come from the germline V gene. Trimming at V came to 4 bases and at J to 1 base, leaving 7 bases not matched to a gene. DNA for the CDR3: TGCGCCAGCAGCATCCTGACTAGCGGGGGAGGCACAGATACGCAGTATTTT. It yields the protein CASSILTSGGGTDTQYF.

The sample holds one count of this clone. The chain recombines TRBV5-1 with TRBJ2-3; 7 nucleotides match TRBD1. The CDR3 sequence is 14 residues long. Losses at the gene ends were 3 bases for V and 2 bases for J; bases not matched to a gene: 3. Germline assignment: CDR1 SGHRS and CDR2 YFSETQ. The chain's CDR3 is CASSYDRVTDTQYF. The CDR3 bases are TGCGCCAGCAGCTACGACAGGGTCACAGATACGCAGTATTTT.

The chain joins TRBV29-1 to TRBJ2-1; 9 positions match TRBD2. Germline-derived CDR1 and CDR2 are SQVTM and ANQGSEA. V was clipped by 4 bases and J by 8 bases; unmatched bases: 9. This CDR3 comprises 14 residues. The CDR3 coding sequence is TGCAGCGTTGTAGGTCTAGCGGGGAAGCATGAGCAGTTCTTC. This codes for CSVVGLAGKHEQFF.

V and J are TRBV5-1 and TRBJ2-1; no clear D gene. The CDR3 has 15 amino acids. CDR1 is SGHRS, CDR2 YFSETQ, per germline. With 0 bases removed from V and 0 bases from J, the gap between germline ends came to 7 bases. The CDR3 is CASSLVEVSYNEQFF. The CDR3 DNA reads TGCGCCAGCAGCTTGGTAGAGGTCTCCTACAATGAGCAGTTCTTC.

This chain joins TRBV28 and TRBJ2-1; 8 bases line up with TRBD2. The J segment lost 6 bases and the V segment lost 10 bases, leaving 14 bases of the junction unmatched. This CDR3 is 15 amino acids long. From germline, CDR1 is MDHEN and CDR2 SYDVKM. In DNA, the CDR3 is TGTGCCATAAAGGGAAGCGGGGGTGGTGCCAATGAGCAGTTCTTC. Translated, it gives CAIKGSGGGANEQFF.

This chain connects TRBV7-6 to TRBJ2-3; 8 bases align to TRBD2. Germline V lookup: CDR1 SGHVS, CDR2 FNYEAQ. Trimming at V came to 5 bases and at J to 10 bases, leaving 17 bases not matched to a gene. This CDR3 is 16 amino acids long. Written as DNA, the CDR3 is TGTGCCAGCAGCCGACGGGGGGGACTAGGATTCTCTGCGCAGTATTTT. Translation gives CASSRRGGLGFSAQYF. Using reference TRBV7-6 and TRBJ2-3 for the parts outside the CDR3, the full variable domain is GAGVSQSPRYKVTKRGQDVALRCDPISGHVSLYWYRQALGQGPEFLTYFNYEAQQDKSGLPNDRFSAERPEGSISTLTIQRTEQRDSAMYRCASSRRGGLGFSAQYFGPGTRLTVL.

This clone was seen once. The chain links TRBV7-9 to TRBJ2-7, with 10 bases that match TRBD1. This CDR3 comprises 14 residues. V was clipped by 4 bases and J by 1 base; unmatched bases: 1. Germline V gene lookup returns CDR1 SEHNR and CDR2 FQNEAQ (reference sequence). In nucleotides, the CDR3 is TGTGCCAGCAGCTCGGGACAGGGGTCCTACGAGCAGTACTTC. Amino acid sequence: CASSSGQGSYEQYF.

This clone was seen a few times. The V and J genes are TRBV25-1 and TRBJ1-2; 9 bases are shared with TRBD1. The CDR3 is 15 amino acids. V was pared by 3 bases and J by 4 bases, with 6 bases of the junction left unmatched. Germline lookup yields CDR1 MGHDK and CDR2 SYGVNS. CDR3 region: CASSDGDRAGYGYTF. CDR3 coding DNA: TGTGCCAGCAGTGATGGGGACAGGGCGGGCTATGGCTACACCTTC.

The gene calls are TRBV6-6 and TRBJ1-5; D not certain. Between the trimmed V and J ends, which lost 3 bases and 6 bases, there was a span of 6 bases. This CDR3 is 12 amino acids long. Germline assignment: CDR1 MNHNY and CDR2 SVGAGI (reference sequence). The CDR3 here is CASSYTIQPQHF. In DNA, the CDR3 is TGTGCCAGCAGTTATACAATTCAGCCCCAGCATTTT.

The V and J genes are TRBV10-3 and TRBJ2-3; D is uncertain. V dropped 6 bases and J dropped 5 bases, with 6 bases sitting between them. The CDR3 length is 11 residues. The germline gives CDR1 ENHRY, CDR2 SYGVKD. DNA for the CDR3: TGTGCCATCAGCTCCGTAGATACGCAGTATTTT. This sequence encodes CAISSVDTQYF.

V gene TRBV6-5 combines with J gene TRBJ1-2; TRBD1 is a possible D gene (5 bases). The CDR3 has 13 amino acids. Looked up from germline, CDR1 is MNHEY and CDR2 is SVGAGI. Trimming took off 7 bases at V and 8 bases at J, with 17 bases between the two ends. This chain's CDR3 is CASTPPGGAGYTF. The CDR3 DNA reads TGTGCCAGCACCCCACCGGGGGGTGCCGGCTACACCTTC.

V and J are TRBV5-1 and TRBJ2-7; 10 nucleotides match TRBD2. V shed 0 bases and J 6 bases; nucleotides not matched to a gene: 3. Per the germline V gene, CDR1 is SGHRS and CDR2 is YFSETQ. This CDR3 contains 14 residues. The CDR3: CASSLERGGREQYF. CDR3 in DNA: TGCGCCAGCAGCTTGGAGCGGGGGGGCCGCGAGCAGTACTTC. Complete variable domain (other parts from reference TRBV5-1 and TRBJ2-7): KAGVTQTPRYLIKTRGQQVTLSCSPISGHRSVSWYQQTPGQGLQFLFEYFSETQRNKGNFPGRFSGRQFSNSRSEMNVSTLELGDSALYLCASSLERGGREQYFGPGTRLTVT.

The chain couples TRBV6-1 to TRBJ2-2; D gene unclear. Germline CDR1 and CDR2: MNHNS and SASEGT. CDR3 length: 13 amino acids. V was cut by 7 bases and J by 4 bases, with 10 bases left in between. CDR3 nucleotides: TGTGCCAGCAACCCCATGAGCACCGGGGAGCTGTTTTTT. Translating gives CASNPMSTGELFF.

This chain joins TRBV2 and TRBJ2-3; the match to TRBD2 covers 8 bases. Germline V gives CDR1 SNHLY, CDR2 FYNNEI. The ends lost 7 bases at V and 0 bases at J; junction bases unmatched: 3. This CDR3 region has 14 residues. Here the CDR3 reads CASNLAGSTDTQYF. The CDR3 DNA reads as TGTGCCAGCAATTTAGCGGGGAGCACAGATACGCAGTATTTT.

This chain links TRBV5-1 with TRBJ2-2; D is perhaps TRBD1 (5 bases). CDR1 and CDR2 from the germline V gene are SGHRS and YFSETQ. V dropped 4 bases and J dropped 7 bases, with 17 bases sitting between them. The length of the CDR3 is 15 residues. The CDR3 DNA is TGCGCCAGCAGCCCCGAGACCCGAACAGGCGGGGAGCTGTTTTTT. This codes for CASSPETRTGGELFF.

This chain connects TRBV4-1 to TRBJ1-1; D unclear. CDR1 MGHRA and CDR2 YSYEKL come from the germline V gene. The CDR3 contains 14 residues. V was clipped by 6 bases and J by 4 bases, with 15 bases between them. The CDR3 DNA is TGCGCCAGCAGTCTTGCCTCCTCGGGCACTGAAGCTTTCTTT. This sequence encodes CASSLASSGTEAFF.

The V call is TRBV2, the J call TRBJ2-4; TRBD1 matches at 11 bases. CDR1 and CDR2 from the germline V gene are SNHLY and FYNNEI. The V segment lost 0 bases and the J segment 7 bases; nucleotides outside the gene matches: 11. The CDR3 loop spans 18 amino acids. CDR3 DNA: TGTGCCAGCAGTGAAGCCCCGGGACAGGGGGTGGTTCGGAACATTCAGTACTTC. Translated, it gives CASSEAPGQGVVRNIQYF.

V is TRBV7-2 and J is TRBJ2-7, with 7 bases that match TRBD2. CDR3 size: 15 residues. The V gene's germline CDR1 is SGHTA and CDR2 FQGNSA. Trimming at V came to 1 base and at J to 4 bases, leaving 7 bases not matched to a gene. CDR3 sequence (DNA): TGTGCCAGCAGCTTAGGAGGCAGGCGGGGGTACGAGCAGTACTTC. It yields the protein CASSLGGRRGYEQYF.

The chain uses TRBV5-6 and TRBJ1-3; D is perhaps TRBD1 (5 bases). CDR3 length equals 17 residues. CDR1 is SGHDT and CDR2 is YYEEEE in the germline V gene. Trimming removed 6 bases at V and 0 bases at J, with 19 bases between. The CDR3 here is CASTGGLGPLSGNTIYF. The CDR3 DNA follows: TGTGCCAGCACCGGGGGGTTGGGTCCCCTCTCTGGAAACACCATATATTTT.

The chain recombines TRBV6-5 with TRBJ1-6; D gene unclear. In germline, CDR1 is MNHEY, CDR2 SVGAGI. With 6 bases removed from V and 9 bases from J, the gap between germline ends came to 12 bases. The CDR3 covers 13 residues. The CDR3 here is CASRSSITSPLHF. In DNA form, the CDR3 reads TGTGCCAGCAGGTCTTCTATAACTTCACCCCTCCACTTT.

V usage is TRBV9 and J usage is TRBJ1-1; 10 bases line up with TRBD1. Germline V gene lookup returns CDR1 SGDLS and CDR2 YYNGEE. The CDR3 runs 14 residues. V was pared by 4 bases and J by 6 bases, with 6 bases of the junction left unmatched. CDR3 nucleotide sequence: TGTGCCAGCAGCTTGACAGGGGGCAACGCTGAAGCTTTCTTT. Translating gives CASSLTGGNAEAFF. The whole variable domain, filled in from reference TRBV9 and TRBJ1-1, reads DSGVTQTPKHLITATGQRVTLRCSPRSGDLSVYWYQQSLDQGLQFLIQYYNGEERAKGNILERFSAQQFPDLHSELNLSSLELGDSALYFCASSLTGGNAEAFFGQGTRLTVV.

V usage is TRBV6-6 and J usage is TRBJ2-1; D possibly corresponds to TRBD1 (6 bases). CDR1 and CDR2 (germline): MNHNY, SVGAGI (reference sequence). The CDR3 is 13 amino acids. V dropped 3 bases and J dropped 8 bases, with 11 bases sitting between them. CDR3 amino acids: CASSYPGVHEQFF. Written as DNA, the CDR3 is TGTGCCAGCAGTTATCCAGGGGTGCATGAGCAGTTCTTC.

The rearrangement uses TRBV6-5 and TRBJ2-1, with a possible D match to TRBD2 (5 bases). CDR1 MNHEY and CDR2 SVGAGI come from the germline V gene. There are 12 residues in the CDR3. V lost 9 bases and J lost 1, with 7 bases in between. The CDR3 loop reads CASSGSYNEQFF. The CDR3 DNA sequence: TGTGCCAGTTCGGGATCCTACAATGAGCAGTTCTTC.

CDR3 loop: CASSPRLDRDVYEQYF. CDR3 DNA: TGTGCCAGCAGCCCTCGGTTGGACAGGGATGTCTACGAGCAGTACTTC. This sequence joins TRBV7-9 and TRBJ2-7, with 8 positions matching TRBD1. This CDR3 comprises 16 residues. The ends lost 5 bases at V and 3 bases at J; junction bases unmatched: 12. CDR1 SEHNR and CDR2 FQNEAQ come from the germline V gene (reference sequence).

This clone was detected a few times. The chain joins TRBV14 to TRBJ2-7; tentatively, D is TRBD2 (6 bases). CDR1 and CDR2 from the germline V gene are SGHDN and FVKESK. V lost 4 bases and J lost 3, with 10 bases in between. This CDR3 comprises 13 residues. The CDR3 region is CASSLAGSYEQYF. CDR3 nucleotides: TGTGCCAGCAGCCTTGCCGGGAGCTACGAGCAGTACTTC.

The chain uses TRBV6-4 and TRBJ2-3, with D perhaps TRBD2 (6 bases). V was shortened by 3 bases and J by 4 bases, with 11 bases between the two germline ends. The CDR3 length is 14 residues. CDR1 MRHNA and CDR2 SNTAGT come from the germline V gene. CDR3 coding DNA: TGTGCCAGCAGTGAATCCCTAGCGTCAGATACGCAGTATTTT. Its protein is CASSESLASDTQYF.

This clone was detected once. This chain uses TRBV7-6 with TRBJ2-5; weak D call: TRBD2 (6 bases). In germline, CDR1 is SGHVS, CDR2 FNYEAQ. The ends were cut back, 5 bases at V and 12 bases at J, with 16 bases in the middle. The CDR3 extends over 12 amino acids. In DNA form, the CDR3 reads TGTGCCAGCAGCCCCCTATTGGGGGGTGAGTACTTC. Translating it yields CASSPLLGGEYF.